These T cell receptor beta chains were read from a single sample in a study of Ad26.COV2.S vaccination and SARS-CoV-2 variants. Here immunoSEQ multiplex PCR was the method, and the copy in TCRdb shows in-frame clones only, minus some. The repertoire has over 300,000 clones, 80% to 90% of them found once; the top ten carry just under 7.5%. This sample comprised peripheral blood, obtained in a trial of Ad26.COV2.S vaccine versus placebo. The source is a person aged 18-65 years who received the Ad26.COV2.S COVID-19 vaccine or a placebo. Both conserved end residues are part of each CDR3. D genes are given only for firm matches. Size is stated for part of the rows, as once, few or many counts, or as a class when the clone is expanded.

d_call	v_call	j_call	clone_size	cdr3_aa	cdr3_nt
NA	TRBV30	TRBJ2-2	few	CAYTRPGELFF	TGTGCCTACACAAGACCCGGGGAGCTGTTTTTT
TRBD1	TRBV7-9	TRBJ1-3	NA	CASSEDRGGNTIYF	TGTGCCAGCAGCGAAGACAGGGGTGGAAACACCATATATTTT
NA	TRBV7-7	TRBJ2-3	NA	CASSSGGGRTDTQYF	TGTGCCAGCAGCTCAGGGGGCGGGAGGACAGATACGCAGTATTTT
NA	TRBV5-5	TRBJ1-1	once	CASSLTGTQNTEAFF	TGTGCCAGCAGCTTGACTGGGACACAGAACACTGAAGCTTTCTTT
TRBD1	TRBV24-1	TRBJ1-3	NA	CATSDSGTGGHTIYF	TGTGCCACCAGTGATTCTGGAACAGGGGGCCACACCATATATTTT
NA	TRBV18	TRBJ2-1	NA	CASSRGQINNEQFF	TGTGCCAGCTCACGAGGACAGATAAACAATGAGCAGTTCTTC
NA	TRBV19	TRBJ2-3	NA	CASRPDATDTQYF	TGTGCCAGTAGGCCGGACGCCACAGATACGCAGTATTTT
NA	TRBV6-1	TRBJ1-5	NA	CASSEGTGGSNQPQHF	TGTGCCAGCAGTGAAGGGACGGGAGGGAGCAATCAGCCCCAGCATTTT
NA	TRBV6-1	TRBJ1-4	NA	CASSEALEKLFF	TGTGCCAGCAGTGAAGCGCTCGAAAAACTGTTTTTT
NA	TRBV4-3	TRBJ2-5	NA	CASSQDWRSPGAQYF	TGCGCCAGCAGCCAAGATTGGCGCTCGCCGGGGGCCCAGTACTTC
TRBD1	TRBV5-5	TRBJ2-5	many	CASSLSRDRVQETQYF	TGTGCCAGCAGCTTAAGTAGGGACAGGGTACAAGAGACCCAGTACTTC
NA	TRBV5-1	TRBJ1-3	NA	CASSRTVSGNTIYF	TGCGCCAGCAGCAGGACAGTCTCTGGAAACACCATATATTTT
TRBD1	TRBV18	TRBJ2-5	once	CASSPRQGETQYF	TGTGCCAGCTCACCCAGACAGGGAGAGACCCAGTACTTC
TRBD1	TRBV27	TRBJ2-4	NA	CASSTHRGENIQYF	TGTGCCAGCAGTACCCACAGGGGGGAAAACATTCAGTACTTC
TRBD1	TRBV27	TRBJ1-5	few	CASRLTGEGQPQHF	TGTGCCAGCAGATTGACAGGGGAAGGGCAGCCCCAGCATTTT
TRBD2	TRBV29-1	TRBJ2-4	NA	CSVTGTSDKERYRIDIQYF	TGCAGCGTTACAGGGACTAGCGACAAGGAGAGATATAGGATAGACATTCAGTACTTC
TRBD2	TRBV2	TRBJ2-3	once	CASLTGGSQYF	TGTGCCAGCCTGACGGGGGGTTCGCAGTATTTT
NA	TRBV27	TRBJ2-5	once	CASSPLLRRGIQETQYF	TGTGCCAGCAGTCCACTCCTTCGCAGGGGCATCCAAGAGACCCAGTACTTC
NA	TRBV11-3	TRBJ1-1	NA	CASSLVPNTEAFF	TGTGCCAGCAGCTTAGTCCCGAACACTGAAGCTTTCTTT
TRBD2	TRBV5-1	TRBJ2-5	NA	CASSITTSGVTQETQYF	TGCGCCAGCAGCATCACAACTAGCGGGGTTACTCAAGAGACCCAGTACTTC
NA	TRBV4-1	TRBJ2-4	NA	CASSPPRTAAKNIQYF	TGCGCCAGCAGCCCCCCCCGGACAGCGGCCAAAAACATTCAGTACTTC
NA	TRBV6-2/TRBV6-3	TRBJ1-5	NA	CASSYAGSGNQPQHF	TGTGCCAGCAGTTACGCGGGGAGCGGCAATCAGCCCCAGCATTTT
TRBD1	TRBV19	TRBJ1-2	few	CASTMRGLGGYTF	TGTGCCAGTACGATGAGGGGGCTTGGCGGCTACACCTTC
NA	TRBV29-1	TRBJ1-2	NA	CSGSRGLANYGYTF	TGCAGCGGTTCAAGGGGCCTTGCTAACTATGGCTACACCTTC
NA	TRBV27	TRBJ1-3	NA	CASSSLGVGNTIYF	TGTGCCAGCAGTTCCCTAGGGGTAGGAAACACCATATATTTT
NA	TRBV7-9	TRBJ2-1	NA	CASSFSFSGSEQFF	TGTGCCAGCAGCTTCAGCTTCTCTGGCAGTGAGCAGTTCTTC
NA	TRBV5-1	TRBJ2-5	NA	CASSSDGQETQYF	TGCGCCAGCAGCTCGGACGGCCAAGAGACCCAGTACTTC
NA	TRBV7-2	TRBJ1-4	NA	CASSLAVATNEKLFF	TGTGCCAGCAGCTTAGCGGTGGCAACTAATGAAAAACTGTTTTTT
TRBD2	TRBV7-2	TRBJ2-1	NA	CASSLAGTSVYNEQFF	TGTGCCAGCAGCTTAGCCGGGACTAGCGTTTACAATGAGCAGTTCTTC
NA	TRBV27	TRBJ1-1	NA	CASSWEVNTEAFF	TGTGCCAGCAGCTGGGAGGTAAACACTGAAGCTTTCTTT
NA	TRBV4-2	TRBJ2-2	few	CASSQGPVLVRTVNTGELFF	TGTGCCAGCAGCCAAGGTCCGGTTCTTGTGCGGACAGTGAACACCGGGGAGCTGTTTTTT
TRBD2	TRBV2	TRBJ2-3	few	CATSKTSGAPDTQYF	TGTGCCACGTCCAAAACTAGCGGAGCACCGGATACGCAGTATTTT
NA	TRBV6-6	TRBJ2-7	few	CASSYGDPEQYF	TGTGCCAGCAGTTACGGAGATCCCGAGCAGTACTTC
NA	TRBV5-1	TRBJ2-5	NA	CASSPGNSRETQYF	TGCGCCAGCAGCCCAGGGAACTCGAGAGAGACCCAGTACTTC
TRBD2	TRBV5-1	TRBJ2-5	once	CASSSQGGVWETQYF	TGCGCCAGCAGCTCCCAGGGAGGGGTTTGGGAGACCCAGTACTTC
NA	TRBV7-8	TRBJ1-2	NA	CASSAMGLNYGYTF	TGTGCCAGCAGTGCCATGGGCCTTAACTATGGCTACACCTTC
NA	TRBV11-2	TRBJ1-2	NA	CASSLSQGFDGYTF	TGTGCCAGCAGCTTATCCCAGGGTTTTGATGGCTACACCTTC
NA	TRBV7-9	TRBJ2-1	NA	CAAGASYNEQFF	TGTGCGGCGGGGGCCTCCTACAATGAGCAGTTCTTC
NA	TRBV30	TRBJ1-1	NA	CACSVGGARGTEAFF	TGTGCCTGCTCAGTGGGGGGGGCGCGGGGCACTGAAGCTTTCTTT
NA	TRBV11-2	TRBJ1-2	NA	CASSRIRQKDGYTF	TGTGCCAGCAGCCGCATTCGACAGAAAGATGGCTACACCTTC
NA	TRBV3-1/TRBV3-2	TRBJ2-3	NA	CASSFSTDTQYF	TGTGCCAGCAGCTTCAGCACAGATACGCAGTATTTT
NA	TRBV19	TRBJ1-2	NA	CAVSAGGYTF	TGTGCCGTTTCCGCCGGGGGCTACACCTTC
TRBD1	TRBV7-3	TRBJ2-7	once	CASSLSGQGLKYF	TGTGCCAGCAGCTTATCAGGACAGGGTCTGAAGTACTTC
NA	TRBV6-6	TRBJ2-1	once	CASSNGGLDNEQFF	TGTGCCAGCAGTAATGGGGGGTTGGACAATGAGCAGTTCTTC
NA	TRBV13	TRBJ2-1	NA	CASSFYPGLSFSNEQFF	TGTGCCAGCAGCTTTTACCCGGGACTCTCGTTTTCCAATGAGCAGTTCTTC
TRBD2	TRBV7-9	TRBJ2-5	NA	CASSPRLAGRQTQYF	TGTGCCAGCAGCCCCAGACTAGCGGGGCGACAGACCCAGTACTTC
NA	TRBV6-5	TRBJ2-7	NA	CASSLQGPYEQYF	TGTGCCAGCAGTTTGCAGGGCCCCTACGAGCAGTACTTC
NA	TRBV19	TRBJ1-1	once	CASSTQWTEAFF	TGTGCCAGTAGTACCCAATGGACTGAAGCTTTCTTT
NA	TRBV12-5	TRBJ2-7	NA	CASGSGTFSYEQYF	TGTGCTAGTGGGTCCGGGACGTTCTCCTACGAGCAGTACTTC
TRBD1	TRBV24-1	TRBJ2-2	NA	CATSGGRGRKIGELFF	TGTGCCACCAGTGGGGGCAGGGGGCGAAAAATCGGGGAGCTGTTTTTT
NA	TRBV7-9	TRBJ2-3	NA	CASSPTTWGDTQYF	TGTGCCAGCAGCCCAACCACTTGGGGCGATACGCAGTATTTT
TRBD2	TRBV6-2/TRBV6-3	TRBJ2-1	NA	CASSGGGSRNEQFF	TGTGCCAGCAGTGGGGGGGGATCTAGGAATGAGCAGTTCTTC
TRBD1	TRBV7-3	TRBJ1-1	NA	CASSQTGVGGTEAFF	TGTGCCAGCAGCCAGACAGGGGTAGGTGGCACTGAAGCTTTCTTT
TRBD2	TRBV6-5	TRBJ2-5	NA	CASSYTGGRISQYF	TGTGCCAGCAGTTACACGGGGGGGAGGATTTCCCAGTACTTC
NA	TRBV20-1	TRBJ1-1	once	CSASVWDTEAFF	TGCAGTGCTAGTGTGTGGGACACTGAAGCTTTCTTT
NA	TRBV6-5	TRBJ1-5	NA	CASIPAASNQPQHF	TGTGCCAGCATCCCGGCAGCCTCGAATCAGCCCCAGCATTTT